One sample yielded the 8 T cell receptor beta chains listed below, sequenced in a study of shared clonotypes between healthy human individuals. The assay was immunoSEQ multiplex PCR, and TCRdb's table has in-frame clones only and misses some. The sample has roughly 1,000,000 clones, more than 75% seen once. Sequences were obtained from memory CD4+ T cells from PBMCs. Described subset: CD45RA-negative fraction. The receptors originated from a man between 18 and 35 years old in good health. Some clones in this sample may be carry-over from other donors' samples.

The chain combines TRBV5-8 with TRBJ1-4; 8 bases align to TRBD1. V shed 4 bases and J 8 bases; nucleotides not matched to a gene: 10. In germline, CDR1 is SGHTS, CDR2 YDEGEE. This CDR3 spans 15 amino acids. CDR3 residues: CASSLRGQAPEKLFF. The CDR3 DNA reads as TGTGCCAGCAGCCTCAGGGGGCAAGCACCCGAAAAACTGTTTTTT.

The chain joins TRBV5-1 to TRBJ2-3; D is unresolved. The CDR3 is made up of 16 amino acids. The V gene lost 0 bases and the J gene lost 0 bases, with 11 bases spanning the gap. CDR1 SGHRS and CDR2 YFSETQ come from the germline V gene. The CDR3 nucleotides read TGCGCCAGCAGCTTGGAAGCGCGCCTTAGCACAGATACGCAGTATTTT. It translates to CASSLEARLSTDTQYF.

The V gene is TRBV14, the J gene TRBJ1-1, with D perhaps matching TRBD1 (6 bases). This CDR3 has 15 residues. With 4 bases removed from V and 3 bases from J, the gap between germline ends came to 15 bases. Per the germline V gene, CDR1 is SGHDN and CDR2 is FVKESK. The CDR3 spells CASSRSWGGYTEAFF. As DNA, the CDR3 is TGTGCCAGCAGCCGCAGTTGGGGGGGCTACACTGAAGCTTTCTTT.

Turning to this clone: Other DNA sequences in this specimen translate into the identical CDR3. The chain joins TRBV6-5 to TRBJ2-2; D remains ambiguous. CDR1 is MNHEY, CDR2 SVGAGI, per germline. The CDR3 is 15 residues long. V was pared by 2 bases and J by 2 bases, with 9 bases between. The CDR3 DNA sequence: TGTGCCAGCAGTTACAGGCCAGTTAACACCGGGGAGCTGTTTTTT. This gives the protein CASSYRPVNTGELFF.

The CDR3 protein is CASSDEFRAYEQYF. The CDR3 nucleotides read TGTGCCAGCAGTGACGAGTTTAGAGCCTACGAGCAGTACTTC. The chain links TRBV6-4 to TRBJ2-7, with no clear D. Germline-derived CDR1 and CDR2 are MRHNA and SNTAGT. The CDR3 is 14 amino acids. The V end was cut by 2 bases, the J end by 2 bases, with 10 bases between.

V usage is TRBV5-8 and J usage is TRBJ1-2; maybe TRBD1 (5 bases). The CDR3 has 14 residues. Trimming stripped 4 bases from V and 2 bases from J, with 12 bases between. Germline values: CDR1 SGHTS, CDR2 YDEGEE. CDR3 coding DNA: TGTGCCAGCAGCCCTACAGGATTAAACTATGGCTACACCTTC. This sequence encodes CASSPTGLNYGYTF. Based on the CDR3 plus reference TRBV5-8 and TRBJ1-2, the full variable domain is EAGVTQSPTHLIKTRGQQATLRCSPISGHTSVYWYQQALGLGLQFLLWYDEGEERNRGNFPPRFSGRQFPNYSSELNVNALELEDSALYLCASSPTGLNYGYTFGSGTRLTVV.

The V and J genes are TRBV5-8 and TRBJ1-2; 9 positions agree with TRBD1. The CDR3 extends over 16 amino acids. V lost 2 bases and J lost 3; bases outside the gene matches: 8. Germline V gene data show CDR1 as SGHTS and CDR2 as YDEGEE. The CDR3 spells CASSFGTGLFDYGYTF. As DNA, the CDR3 is TGTGCCAGCAGCTTTGGGACAGGGTTATTCGACTATGGCTACACCTTC.

This clone was counted ten times or more. The V gene is TRBV2, the J gene TRBJ2-3; no reliable D call. The germline V and J ends were trimmed by 7 bases and 2 bases, with 10 bases remaining between them. The CDR3 consists of 13 residues. In germline, CDR1 is SNHLY, CDR2 FYNNEI. DNA of the CDR3: TGTGCCAGCACTATCCCCTTCACAGATACGCAGTATTTT. Protein: CASTIPFTDTQYF.